This entry describes one T cell receptor beta chain. The target antigen is unknown. The germline V and J ends were trimmed by 8 bases and 0 bases, with 7 bases remaining between them. Germline values: CDR1 MNHNY, CDR2 SVGAGI (reference sequence). The CDR3 totals 12 residues. The data were obtained in a study of OX40 agonist ivuxolimab in advanced cancers. Study-wide background: Of the participants, approximately 44% had some prior anti-PD-1, anti-PD-L1 or anti-CTLA-4 therapy, which was allowed. Three dose-escalation patients had partial responses: one with hepatocellular carcinoma and two with cutaneous melanoma.

Study results and caveats: Average numbers of expanded clones were greater in CD8+ T cells than in CD4+.

The method was immunoSEQ multiplex PCR; TCRdb's version includes in-frame clones alone and lacks a portion of them. Seen here are about 70,000 clones, around nine tenths observed once, and the top ten hold 2% to 2.5%. The V call is TRBV6-6, the J call TRBJ1-1, with D uncertain. The material sequenced was CD4+ or CD8+ T cells sorted from blood, taken in a trial of the OX40 agonist ivuxolimab. This receptor was identified in an adult with an advanced solid tumor such as melanoma, head and neck, liver or kidney cancer. Here the CDR3 reads CASRRLNTEAFF. CDR3 DNA sequence: TGTGCCAGCCGGCGTTTGAACACTGAAGCTTTCTTT.